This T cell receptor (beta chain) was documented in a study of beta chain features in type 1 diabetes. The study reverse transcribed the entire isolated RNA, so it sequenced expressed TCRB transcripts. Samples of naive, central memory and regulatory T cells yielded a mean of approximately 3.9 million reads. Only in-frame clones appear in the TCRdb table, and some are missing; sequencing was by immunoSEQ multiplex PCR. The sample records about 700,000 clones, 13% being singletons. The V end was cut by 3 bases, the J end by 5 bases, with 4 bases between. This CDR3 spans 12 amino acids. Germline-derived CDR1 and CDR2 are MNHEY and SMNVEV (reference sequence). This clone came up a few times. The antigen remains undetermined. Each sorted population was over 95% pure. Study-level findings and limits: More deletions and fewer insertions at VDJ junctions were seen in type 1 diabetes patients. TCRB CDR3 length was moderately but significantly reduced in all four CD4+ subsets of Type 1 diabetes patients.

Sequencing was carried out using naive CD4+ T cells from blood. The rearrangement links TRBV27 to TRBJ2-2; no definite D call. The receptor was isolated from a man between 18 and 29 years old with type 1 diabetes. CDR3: CASSFRTGELFF. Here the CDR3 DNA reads TGTGCCAGCAGTTTTCGGACCGGGGAGCTGTTTTTT.